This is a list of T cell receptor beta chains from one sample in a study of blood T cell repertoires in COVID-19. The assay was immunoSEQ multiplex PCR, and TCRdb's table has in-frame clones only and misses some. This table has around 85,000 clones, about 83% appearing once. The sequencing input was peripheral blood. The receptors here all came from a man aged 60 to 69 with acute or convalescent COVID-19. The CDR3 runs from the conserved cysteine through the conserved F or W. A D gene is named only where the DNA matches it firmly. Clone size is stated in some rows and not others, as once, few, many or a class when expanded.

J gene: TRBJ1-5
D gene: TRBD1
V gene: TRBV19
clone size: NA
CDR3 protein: CATRGQGIYSNQPQHF
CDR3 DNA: TGTGCCACGAGGGGGCAGGGCATATATAGCAATCAGCCCCAGCATTTT

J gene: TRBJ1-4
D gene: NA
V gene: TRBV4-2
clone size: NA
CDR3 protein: CASSPKLTGEATNEKLFF
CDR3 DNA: TGTGCCAGCAGCCCCAAGCTTACAGGAGAAGCAACTAATGAAAAACTGTTTTTT

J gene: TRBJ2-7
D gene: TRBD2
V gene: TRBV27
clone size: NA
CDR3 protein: CASSLAGTSDYEQYF
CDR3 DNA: TGTGCCAGCAGTTTAGCCGGGACTAGCGACTACGAGCAGTACTTC

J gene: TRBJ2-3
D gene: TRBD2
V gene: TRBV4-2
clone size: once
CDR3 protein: CASSQGLAGGQGADTQYF
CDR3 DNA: TGTGCCAGCAGCCAGGGACTAGCGGGGGGCCAGGGGGCAGATACGCAGTATTTT

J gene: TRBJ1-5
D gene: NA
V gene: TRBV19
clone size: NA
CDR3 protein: CASSTLRGKKNQPQHF
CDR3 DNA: TGTGCCAGTAGTACCCTAAGGGGCAAGAAGAATCAGCCCCAGCATTTT

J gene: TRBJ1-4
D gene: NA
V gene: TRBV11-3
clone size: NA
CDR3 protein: CASGGVDEKLFF
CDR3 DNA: TGTGCCAGCGGGGGGGTGGATGAAAAACTGTTTTTT

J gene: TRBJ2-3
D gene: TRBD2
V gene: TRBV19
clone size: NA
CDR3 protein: CASSISSGGTDTQYF
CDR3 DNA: TGTGCCAGTAGTATCTCGAGCGGGGGCACAGATACGCAGTATTTT

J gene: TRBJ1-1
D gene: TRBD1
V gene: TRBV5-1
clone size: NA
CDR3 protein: CASSLAGDRNKAFF
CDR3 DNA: TGCGCCAGCAGCTTGGCGGGGGACAGAAACAAAGCTTTCTTT

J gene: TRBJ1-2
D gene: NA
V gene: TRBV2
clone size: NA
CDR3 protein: CASSTAGQRSDGYTF
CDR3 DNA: TGTGCCAGCAGCACCGCCGGACAGCGGTCAGATGGCTACACCTTC

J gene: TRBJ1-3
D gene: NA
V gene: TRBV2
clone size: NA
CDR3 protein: CASSDARTTGNTIYF
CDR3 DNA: TGTGCCAGCAGTGACGCCAGGACTACTGGAAACACCATATATTTT

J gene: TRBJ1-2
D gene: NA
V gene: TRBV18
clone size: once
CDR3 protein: CATQPGATNYGYTF
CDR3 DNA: TGTGCCACCCAACCAGGGGCCACTAACTATGGCTACACCTTC

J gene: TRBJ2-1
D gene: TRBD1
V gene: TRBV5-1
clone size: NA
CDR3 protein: CASSPDRGLRDEQFF
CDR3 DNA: TGCGCCAGCAGCCCGGACAGGGGTCTTCGCGATGAGCAGTTCTTC

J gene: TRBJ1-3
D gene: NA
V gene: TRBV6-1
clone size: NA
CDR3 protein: CASSEGQVVSGNTIYF
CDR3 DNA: TGTGCCAGCAGTGAAGGACAGGTGGTCTCTGGAAACACCATATATTTT

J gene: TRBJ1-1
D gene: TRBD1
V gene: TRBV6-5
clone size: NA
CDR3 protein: CASSSPGQGEAFF
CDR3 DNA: TGTGCCAGCAGTTCCCCGGGACAGGGTGAAGCTTTCTTT

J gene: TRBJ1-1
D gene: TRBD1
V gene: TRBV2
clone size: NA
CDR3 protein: CASARDRVSKEAFF
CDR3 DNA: TGTGCCAGCGCCCGGGACAGGGTATCGAAGGAAGCTTTCTTT

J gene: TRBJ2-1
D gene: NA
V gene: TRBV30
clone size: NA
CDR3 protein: CAWSIRVDNEQFF
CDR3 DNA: TGTGCCTGGAGTATCCGGGTAGACAATGAGCAGTTCTTC

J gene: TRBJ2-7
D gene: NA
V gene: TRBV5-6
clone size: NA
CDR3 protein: CASSPPGQDYEQYF
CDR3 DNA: TGTGCCAGCAGCCCACCGGGACAAGACTACGAGCAGTACTTC

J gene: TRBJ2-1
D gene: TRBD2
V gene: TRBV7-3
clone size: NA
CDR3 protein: CASSLSSSGNEQFF
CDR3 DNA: TGTGCCAGCAGCTTATCGTCTAGCGGCAATGAGCAGTTCTTC

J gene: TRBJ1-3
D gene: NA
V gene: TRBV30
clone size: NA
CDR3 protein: CAWSVGGPGNTIYF
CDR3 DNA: TGTGCCTGGAGTGTCGGGGGACCTGGAAACACCATATATTTT

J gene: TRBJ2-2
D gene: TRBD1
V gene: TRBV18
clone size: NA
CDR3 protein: CASSPSGGANTGELFF
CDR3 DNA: TGTGCCAGCTCACCCTCAGGGGGAGCGAACACCGGGGAGCTGTTTTTT

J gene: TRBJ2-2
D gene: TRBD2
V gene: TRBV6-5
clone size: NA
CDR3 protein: CASKVPTGGTGELFF
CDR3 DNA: TGTGCCAGCAAAGTTCCCACCGGGGGGACCGGGGAGCTGTTTTTT

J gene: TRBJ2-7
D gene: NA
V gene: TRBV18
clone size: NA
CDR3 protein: CASSRDTFEQYF
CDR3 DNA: TGTGCCAGCTCACGGGACACATTTGAGCAGTACTTC

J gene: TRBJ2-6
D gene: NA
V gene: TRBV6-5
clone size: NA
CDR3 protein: CASRGFYSGANVLTF
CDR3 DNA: TGTGCCTCCCGGGGGTTCTACTCTGGGGCCAACGTCCTGACTTTC

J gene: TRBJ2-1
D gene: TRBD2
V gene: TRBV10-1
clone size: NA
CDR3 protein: CASSETSSGGPYNEQFF
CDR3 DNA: TGCGCCAGCAGTGAGACTTCTAGCGGGGGGCCCTACAATGAGCAGTTCTTC

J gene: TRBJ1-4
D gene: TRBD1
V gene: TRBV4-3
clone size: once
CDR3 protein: CASSQGPIGQGTEKLFF
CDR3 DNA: TGCGCCAGCAGCCAAGGCCCCATCGGACAGGGCACTGAAAAACTGTTTTTT

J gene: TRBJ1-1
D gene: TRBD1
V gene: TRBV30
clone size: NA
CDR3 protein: CAWTGTGTEAFF
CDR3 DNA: TGTGCCTGGACCGGGACAGGGACTGAAGCTTTCTTT

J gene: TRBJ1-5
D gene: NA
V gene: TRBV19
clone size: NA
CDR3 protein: CASSPGISNQPQHF
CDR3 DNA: TGTGCCAGTAGCCCCGGGATAAGCAATCAGCCCCAGCATTTT

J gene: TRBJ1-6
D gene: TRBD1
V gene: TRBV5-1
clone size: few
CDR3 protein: CASSLSRDRLSYNSPLHF
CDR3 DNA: TGCGCCAGCAGCCTTTCTAGGGACAGACTCTCCTATAATTCACCCCTCCACTTT

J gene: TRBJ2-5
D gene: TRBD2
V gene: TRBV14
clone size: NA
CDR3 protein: CASTRPDRRYTSGRGVQYF
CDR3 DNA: TGTGCCAGCACCCGCCCGGACAGGAGGTATACTAGCGGGAGAGGGGTCCAGTACTTC

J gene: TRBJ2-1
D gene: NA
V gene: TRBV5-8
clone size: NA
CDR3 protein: CASSSSTWPRGAPNEQFF
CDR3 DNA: TGTGCCAGCAGCTCATCTACTTGGCCCCGGGGGGCGCCCAATGAGCAGTTCTTC

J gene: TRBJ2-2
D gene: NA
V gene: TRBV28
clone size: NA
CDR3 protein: CASRQGQSGELFF
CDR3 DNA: TGTGCCAGCAGACAGGGCCAGTCCGGGGAGCTGTTTTTT

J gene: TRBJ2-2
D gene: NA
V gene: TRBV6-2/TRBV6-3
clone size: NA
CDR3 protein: CASSQQIVVAVAGELFF
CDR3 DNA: TGTGCCAGCAGTCAACAGATCGTAGTCGCCGTCGCCGGGGAGCTGTTTTTT

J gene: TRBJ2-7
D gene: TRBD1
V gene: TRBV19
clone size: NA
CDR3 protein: CASSMGTGASYEQYF
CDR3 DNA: TGTGCCAGTAGTATGGGGACAGGGGCCTCCTACGAGCAGTACTTC

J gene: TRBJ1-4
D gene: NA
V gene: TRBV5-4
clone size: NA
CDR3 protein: CASSSGASEKLFF
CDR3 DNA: TGTGCCAGCAGTAGCGGGGCGAGTGAAAAACTGTTTTTT

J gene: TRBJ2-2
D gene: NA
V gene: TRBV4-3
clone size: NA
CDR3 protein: CASRRTVNTGELFF
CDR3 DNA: TGCGCCAGCAGACGGACTGTAAACACCGGGGAGCTGTTTTTT

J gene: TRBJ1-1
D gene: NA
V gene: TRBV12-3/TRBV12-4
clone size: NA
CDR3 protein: CASGRTVNTEAFF
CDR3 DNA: TGTGCCAGCGGACGGACAGTGAACACTGAAGCTTTCTTT

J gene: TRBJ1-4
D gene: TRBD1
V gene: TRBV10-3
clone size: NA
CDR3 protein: CAISANSGQGTLDEKLFF
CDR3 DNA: TGTGCCATCAGTGCGAACTCGGGACAGGGGACCCTAGATGAAAAACTGTTTTTT

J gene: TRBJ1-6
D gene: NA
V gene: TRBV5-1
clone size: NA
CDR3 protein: CASSLESVYNSPLHF
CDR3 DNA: TGCGCCAGCAGCCTGGAATCCGTCTATAATTCACCCCTCCACTTT

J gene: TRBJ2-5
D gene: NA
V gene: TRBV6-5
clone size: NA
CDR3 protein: CASIRRLETQYF
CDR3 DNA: TGTGCCAGCATCAGGCGATTAGAGACCCAGTACTTC

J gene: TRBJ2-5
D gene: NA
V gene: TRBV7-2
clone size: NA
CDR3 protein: CASSSARTDQETQYF
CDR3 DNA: TGTGCCAGCAGCTCCGCGAGGACAGATCAAGAGACCCAGTACTTC

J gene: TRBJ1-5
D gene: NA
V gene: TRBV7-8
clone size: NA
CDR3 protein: CASSLEVAGLTNQPQHF
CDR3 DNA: TGTGCCAGCAGCTTAGAGGTCGCGGGGCTGACCAATCAGCCCCAGCATTTT

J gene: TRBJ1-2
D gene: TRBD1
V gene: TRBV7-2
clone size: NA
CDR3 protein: CASSLAPYRDRARTNYGYTF
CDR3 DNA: TGTGCCAGCAGCTTAGCACCCTACCGGGACAGGGCACGAACTAACTATGGCTACACCTTC

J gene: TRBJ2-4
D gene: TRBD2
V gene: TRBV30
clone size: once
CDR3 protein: CAWSVSSGQLAKNIQYF
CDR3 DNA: TGTGCCTGGAGTGTTTCTAGCGGGCAACTAGCCAAAAACATTCAGTACTTC

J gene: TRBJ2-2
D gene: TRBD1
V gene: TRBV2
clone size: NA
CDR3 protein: CASSRTGETGELFF
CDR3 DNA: TGTGCCAGCAGCCGGACAGGGGAAACCGGGGAGCTGTTTTTT